The sample holds many counts of the clone carrying this T cell receptor (beta chain). CDR1 SGHDN and CDR2 FVKESK come from the germline V gene. The CDR3 runs to 14 residues. With V trimmed by 7 bases and J by 8 bases, 10 bases remained unmatched. Using its own MiXCR run on the 5' RACE reads, TCRdb lists one record per CDR3 protein. The data show about 30,000 distinct CDR3 sequences, around 4.6% seen once. This sample was taken from a study of T cells after yellow fever vaccination. The origin of this receptor is a man aged 30 to 39 who received the YFV17D yellow fever vaccine. The sample was CD8+ T cells sorted from PBMCs, taken 10 days after the yellow fever booster vaccination. The chain links TRBV14 to TRBJ2-1, with TRBD1 identical over 8 bases. The CDR3 coding sequence is TGTGCCAGCAAGCCGACAGGGGCAGGGGATGAGCAGTTCTTC. Translating it yields CASKPTGAGDEQFF.